This is a list of T cell receptor beta chains from one sample in a study of OX40 agonist ivuxolimab in advanced cancers. Assay used: immunoSEQ multiplex PCR; TCRdb lists only in-frame clones, some missing. The data show 100,000 to 150,000 clones, with just under 95% seen just once and under 0.85% held by the top ten. The material sequenced was CD4+ or CD8+ T cells sorted from blood, taken in a trial of the OX40 agonist ivuxolimab. The receptors come from an adult with an advanced solid tumor such as melanoma, head and neck, liver or kidney cancer. Each CDR3 is given with its conserved first and last residue. Each record gives: V gene, J gene, D gene, clone size, CDR3 DNA, CDR3 protein. D genes are given only for firm matches. Some rows have no size entry. The others give once, few or many, or a class for an expanded clone.

TRBV5-6	TRBJ1-2	NA	NA	TGTGCCAGCAGCCTCGCTGACCGAGTAAACTATGGCTACACCTTC	CASSLADRVNYGYTF
TRBV5-6	TRBJ1-2	NA	NA	TGTGCCAGCAGCTACCCGCCAGGCCGAGCTAACTATGGCTACACCTTC	CASSYPPGRANYGYTF
TRBV27	TRBJ2-6	NA	NA	TGTGCCAGCAGCCTTAGCGCGGGTTGGGTGAGCTCTGGGGCCAACGTCCTGACTTTC	CASSLSAGWVSSGANVLTF
TRBV7-2	TRBJ2-7	TRBD1	NA	TGTGCCAGCAGCTCGGACAGGGGGCTCGAGCAGTACTTC	CASSSDRGLEQYF
TRBV9	TRBJ2-1	TRBD1	NA	TGTGCCAGCAGTCCTCAGGGGGCCTACAATGAGCAGTTCTTC	CASSPQGAYNEQFF
TRBV7-6	TRBJ2-3	TRBD2	few	TGTGCCAGCAGCTTATTCATTCCAGCGGGAGGAGTGCTGGATACGCAGTATTTT	CASSLFIPAGGVLDTQYF
TRBV4-3	TRBJ2-7	TRBD2	once	TGCGCCAGCAGCCAAGATAGGGCTAGCGGGCTCTACGAGCAGTACTTC	CASSQDRASGLYEQYF
TRBV10-3	TRBJ2-2	NA	NA	TGTGCCATCAGTGAGCAGCGAAACACCGGGGAGCTGTTTTTT	CAISEQRNTGELFF
TRBV4-1	TRBJ1-2	NA	NA	TGCGCCAGCAGCCAAGAAAGAGCGGGACACTATGGCTACACCTTC	CASSQERAGHYGYTF
TRBV5-1	TRBJ2-5	TRBD2	NA	TGCGCCAGCAGCTGGGCGGGAGCAGACCAAGAGACCCAGTACTTC	CASSWAGADQETQYF
TRBV10-1	TRBJ2-1	TRBD2	NA	TGCGCCAGCTCTAGCGGGAGCTCCTACAATGAGCAGTTCTTC	CASSSGSSYNEQFF
TRBV6-1	TRBJ2-5	NA	NA	TGTGCCAGCAGGGACCACTACCGACAAGAGACCCAGTACTTC	CASRDHYRQETQYF
TRBV19	TRBJ2-1	NA	NA	TGTGCCAGTAGTATGTGGTCCGGTCCGTCGAATGAGCAGTTCTTC	CASSMWSGPSNEQFF
TRBV6-1	TRBJ1-2	NA	NA	TGTGCCAGCAGGAATTTGGGCGCTTACACCTTC	CASRNLGAYTF
TRBV5-1	TRBJ2-7	TRBD2	NA	TGCGCCAGCAGCTTGGGCGGGAGAGCCTACGAGCAGTACTTC	CASSLGGRAYEQYF
TRBV19	TRBJ2-5	TRBD2	few	TGTGCCAGTAGTGCGTACCCGGGACTAGCGGGAGGGTACCAAGAGACCCAGTACTTC	CASSAYPGLAGGYQETQYF
TRBV7-3	TRBJ2-3	NA	NA	TGTGCCAGCTCCAGCCTCTCAGATACGCAGTATTTT	CASSSLSDTQYF
TRBV30	TRBJ2-7	NA	NA	TGTGCCTGGAGTGTAGGGTTACCCCCCTACGAGCAGTACTTC	CAWSVGLPPYEQYF
TRBV28	TRBJ1-1	TRBD1	NA	TGTGCCAGCAGTTACTGGGGGACAGGGTTGAACACTGAAGCTTTCTTT	CASSYWGTGLNTEAFF
TRBV28	TRBJ2-5	NA	NA	TGTGCCAGCCGCCCCACGGGGCGAGGGGAGACCCAGTACTTC	CASRPTGRGETQYF
TRBV28	TRBJ2-1	NA	NA	TGTGCCAGCAGTTTAGCAGGGAGCTCCTACAATGAGCAGTTCTTC	CASSLAGSSYNEQFF
TRBV7-9	TRBJ1-1	NA	NA	TGTGCCAGCAGCTTAGGTCAGGTGAACACTGAAGCTTTCTTT	CASSLGQVNTEAFF
TRBV28	TRBJ2-3	TRBD2	NA	TGTGCCAGCACGAGGCTAGCGGCGACAGATACGCAGTATTTT	CASTRLAATDTQYF
TRBV6-6	TRBJ1-1	TRBD1	NA	TGTGCCAGCACACCCCAGACAGGGCAAGGTGAAGCTTTCTTT	CASTPQTGQGEAFF
TRBV10-3	TRBJ2-1	TRBD2	NA	TGTGCCATCAGTGACCTAGCGGGAGCAGTCAATGAGCAGTTCTTC	CAISDLAGAVNEQFF
TRBV6-1	TRBJ1-1	NA	NA	TGTGCCAGCAGTGGGGCCCTAGAAGCTTTCTTT	CASSGALEAFF
TRBV7-9	TRBJ2-1	NA	NA	TGTGCCAGCAGCTTATACGGGGCAGGGGAAGGGAATGAGCAGTTCTTC	CASSLYGAGEGNEQFF
TRBV28	TRBJ1-5	NA	NA	TGTGCCAGCAGTTTATTGTTGGGGAAGGGAGAGGATCAGCCCCAGCATTTT	CASSLLLGKGEDQPQHF
TRBV7-9	TRBJ1-1	NA	NA	TGTGCCAGCAGCTTACAGGGGCCCTCTGAAGCTTTCTTT	CASSLQGPSEAFF
TRBV6-4	TRBJ2-7	NA	NA	TGTGCCAGGTCACAGGACGGAGCCTACGAGCAGTACTTC	CARSQDGAYEQYF
TRBV6-5	TRBJ2-3	TRBD2	NA	TGTGCCAGCCGTCTAGCGGTTACGCAGTATTTT	CASRLAVTQYF
TRBV30	TRBJ2-2	TRBD2	NA	TGTGCCAGACTATCTGCCGGGACTAGTGCGTCCGGGGAGCTGTTTTTT	CARLSAGTSASGELFF
TRBV15	TRBJ1-6	TRBD1	NA	TGTGCCACCAGCAGAGGGTCCAGGGGGAATTCACCCCTCCACTTT	CATSRGSRGNSPLHF
TRBV27	TRBJ1-5	NA	NA	TGTGCCAGCAGTTCGAACGTTAATCAGCCCCAGCATTTT	CASSSNVNQPQHF
TRBV5-1	TRBJ2-1	TRBD2	NA	TGCGCCAGCAGCTCGACTAGCGGGAGGGGTAGCTCCTACAATGAGCAGTTCTTC	CASSSTSGRGSSYNEQFF
TRBV5-1	TRBJ1-1	NA	NA	TGCGCCAGCAGGGAAAGAGCGGGTCGTACGAACACTGAAGCTTTCTTT	CASRERAGRTNTEAFF
TRBV28	TRBJ2-2	TRBD2	NA	TGTGCCAGCAGCGGGGGGGACACCGGGGAGCTGTTTTTT	CASSGGDTGELFF
TRBV9	TRBJ2-3	TRBD2	NA	TGTGCCAGCAGCGTCGAGCTGGACGGGAGGCCCACAGATACGCAGTATTTT	CASSVELDGRPTDTQYF
TRBV4-3	TRBJ1-2	NA	NA	TGCGCCAGCAGCCAAGCCTTCGGGGGTAACTATGGCTGCACCTTC	CASSQAFGGNYGCTF
TRBV19	TRBJ1-1	NA	once	TGTGCCAGTAGTGCCCAATTCGGAGCTTTCTTT	CASSAQFGAFF
TRBV18	TRBJ2-7	NA	once	TGTGCCAGCTCACCACGTAGTGGCGGGCCCTCCTACGAGCAGTACTTC	CASSPRSGGPSYEQYF
TRBV5-5	TRBJ2-7	TRBD2	NA	TGTGCCAGCAGCTTGGCGGGACTACAGTACTACGAGCAGTACTTC	CASSLAGLQYYEQYF
TRBV5-6	TRBJ2-1	NA	NA	TGTGCCAGCAGCCCCCGGGAAAATGAGCAGTTCTTC	CASSPRENEQFF
TRBV11-3	TRBJ1-2	NA	NA	TGTGCCAGCAGCTTAGATAGCGGGTCCAACTATGGCTACACCTTC	CASSLDSGSNYGYTF
TRBV30	TRBJ1-2	NA	NA	TGTGCCTGGAGTGTTGGTCTAGGATTCATGGGGCCTCTCGCTGGCTACACCTTC	CAWSVGLGFMGPLAGYTF
TRBV5-1	TRBJ2-5	TRBD1	NA	TGCGCCAGCAGCAGTACAGGGGATCATAGGGAGACCCAGTACTTC	CASSSTGDHRETQYF
TRBV6-5	TRBJ2-5	NA	NA	TGTGCCAGCAGTTACTCGGCAGGGCAGCGGGAGACCCAGTACTTC	CASSYSAGQRETQYF
TRBV7-3	TRBJ2-2	TRBD2	NA	TGTGCCAGCAGCTCGGGACTAGCTACGGCCGGGGAGCTGTTTTTT	CASSSGLATAGELFF
TRBV6-6	TRBJ2-2	NA	once	TGTGCCAGCAGTTACTCTGTCGGGAGAGGTACCGGGGAGCTGTTTTTT	CASSYSVGRGTGELFF
TRBV18	TRBJ1-1	NA	NA	TGTGCCAGCTCACCGCTGTCGAGGGGCGAGACTGAAGCTTTCTTT	CASSPLSRGETEAFF
TRBV9	TRBJ1-1	TRBD1	NA	TGTGCCAGCGGGCGGGACAGATCGAACACTGAAGCTTTCTTT	CASGRDRSNTEAFF